The 11 T cell receptor beta chains reported below all come from one sample, sequenced in a study of cytomegalovirus exposure and HLA in healthy donors. The PCR used 60 Vbeta and 13 Jbeta primers. The assay was immunoSEQ multiplex PCR, and TCRdb's table has in-frame clones only and misses some. Of approximately 130,000 clones listed, 80% were seen once; the top ten hold approximately 4%. The sequencing sample was made of PBMCs. These TCRs come from a woman in her thirties or forties in good health and CMV-seronegative.

The rearrangement links TRBV9 to TRBJ2-7; tentatively, D is TRBD2 (6 bases). The CDR3 totals 14 residues. Per germline, CDR1 SGDLS and CDR2 YYNGEE. V gave up 4 bases and J gave up 3 bases, with 14 bases separating them. CDR3 nucleotide sequence: TGTGCCAGCAGCCAGGGTGGGACTTACTACGAGCAGTACTTC. Protein: CASSQGGTYYEQYF. Full variable domain (remainder filled in from reference TRBV9 and TRBJ2-7): DSGVTQTPKHLITATGQRVTLRCSPRSGDLSVYWYQQSLDQGLQFLIQYYNGEERAKGNILERFSAQQFPDLHSELNLSSLELGDSALYFCASSQGGTYYEQYFGPGTRLTVT.

V is TRBV6-6 and J is TRBJ1-4, with D unresolved. This CDR3 region has 15 residues. Per germline, CDR1 MNHNY and CDR2 SVGAGI (reference sequence). V was shortened by 7 bases and J by 7 bases, with 19 bases between the two germline ends. The chain's CDR3 is CASTINPRSGEKLFF. DNA for the CDR3: TGTGCCAGCACCATAAACCCCCGGAGTGGTGAAAAACTGTTTTTT.

Regarding this clone: Sequence at one end of the junction differs from germline and may be a read error. The gene calls are TRBV7-9 and TRBJ1-2; TRBD1 agrees at 7 bases. Germline CDR1 and CDR2: SEHNR and FQNEAQ (reference sequence). This CDR3 has 12 amino acids. CDR3 in amino acids: CASSLPDRPEAF. CDR3 sequence (DNA): TGTGCCAGCAGCTTACCGGACAGGCCCGAGGCCTTC.

The chain links TRBV4-3 to TRBJ2-1; no definite D call. Trimming removed 2 bases at V and 7 bases at J, with 9 bases between. This CDR3 spans 13 amino acids. The germline gives CDR1 LGHNA, CDR2 YSLEER. The CDR3 loop is CASSQQSRNEQFF. The DNA of the CDR3 is TGCGCCAGCAGCCAACAAAGCAGGAATGAGCAGTTCTTC.

This chain links TRBV7-9 with TRBJ2-7; D remains unclear. Germline V gene data show CDR1 as SEHNR and CDR2 as FQNEAQ (reference sequence). V lost 2 bases and J lost 2, with 10 bases in between. This CDR3 is 14 amino acids long. The CDR3 nucleotides are TGTGCCAGCAGCTTACTAGAGACCCCCTACGAGCAGTACTTC. This encodes CASSLLETPYEQYF.

The V and J genes are TRBV4-1 and TRBJ2-5, with TRBD2 matching 14 bases. The CDR3 loop spans 17 amino acids. CDR1 MGHRA and CDR2 YSYEKL come from the germline V gene. J gave up 2 bases and V 1 base, and 3 bases lay outside the gene matches. The CDR3 reads CASSQGLAGGVQETQYF. The CDR3 region has the DNA TGCGCCAGCAGCCAAGGACTAGCGGGGGGGGTGCAAGAGACCCAGTACTTC.

This clone appeared a few times. The CDR3 DNA reads TGTGCCAGCAGTTACTATTATGCAGGTATGAACACTGAAGCTTTCTTT. Amino acids: CASSYYYAGMNTEAFF. The chain recombines TRBV6-5 with TRBJ1-1; no clear D. The CDR3 extends over 16 amino acids. The germline V gene encodes CDR1 MNHEY and CDR2 SVGAGI. V was shortened by 1 base and J by 0 bases, with 12 bases between the two germline ends.

The chain recombines TRBV7-8 with TRBJ1-1, with TRBD1 as a possible D gene (6 bases). Trimming took off 1 base at V and 6 bases at J, with 15 bases between the two ends. This CDR3 has 15 amino acids. CDR1 and CDR2 from the germline V gene are SGHVS and FQNEAQ. The CDR3 region is CASSLEFAGAAEAFF. The CDR3 nucleotides are TGTGCCAGCAGCTTAGAGTTTGCGGGGGCAGCTGAAGCTTTCTTT.

This clone occurred once. The chain is built from TRBV28 and TRBJ2-5; the D is unclear. Trimming took 6 bases from V and 5 from J, leaving 4 bases between them. The CDR3 sequence is 10 residues long. The germline V gene encodes CDR1 MDHEN and CDR2 SYDVKM. The CDR3 spells CASSYETQYF. The CDR3 DNA is TGTGCCAGCAGCTACGAGACCCAGTACTTC.

This clone was seen a few times. This chain connects TRBV5-6 to TRBJ2-4, with D uncertain. CDR3 size: 12 residues. In germline, CDR1 is SGHDT, CDR2 YYEEEE. V shed 1 base and J shed 9 bases, with 8 bases lying between them. The CDR3 DNA reads TGTGCCAGCAGCTTGTCAACTTCCATTCAGTACTTC. It is translated as CASSLSTSIQYF.

This sequence joins TRBV4-1 and TRBJ1-2; D not certain. The CDR3 has 14 amino acids. Germline V lookup: CDR1 MGHRA, CDR2 YSYEKL. V gave up 0 bases and J gave up 7 bases, with 12 bases separating them. The CDR3 region is CASSQEARLPGYTF. Here the CDR3 DNA reads TGCGCCAGCAGCCAAGAAGCCAGGCTTCCTGGCTACACCTTC.